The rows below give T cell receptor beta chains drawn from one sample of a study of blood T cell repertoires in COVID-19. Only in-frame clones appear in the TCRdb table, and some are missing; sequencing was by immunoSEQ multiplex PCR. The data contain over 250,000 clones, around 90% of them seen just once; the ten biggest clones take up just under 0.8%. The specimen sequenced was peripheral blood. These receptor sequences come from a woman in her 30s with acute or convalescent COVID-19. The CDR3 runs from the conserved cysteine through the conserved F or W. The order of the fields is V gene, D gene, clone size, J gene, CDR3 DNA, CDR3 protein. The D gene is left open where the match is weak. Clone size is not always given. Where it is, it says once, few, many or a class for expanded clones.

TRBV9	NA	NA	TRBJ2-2	TGTGCCAGCAGCCCAAGAGGACAGAACACCGGGGAGCTGTTTTTT	CASSPRGQNTGELFF
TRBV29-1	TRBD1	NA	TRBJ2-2	TGCAGCGGAGGACAGGGGAGGGACACCGGGGAGCTGTTTTTT	CSGGQGRDTGELFF
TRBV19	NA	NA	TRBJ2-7	TGTGCCAGTAGTATTTCTAGCTCTCCATTCTACGAGCAGTACTTC	CASSISSSPFYEQYF
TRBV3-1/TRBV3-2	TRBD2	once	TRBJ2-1	TGTGCCAGCAGCCACTCAGTGGGTAGCGGGAGGGCCTTCTCCTACAATGAGCAGTTCTTC	CASSHSVGSGRAFSYNEQFF
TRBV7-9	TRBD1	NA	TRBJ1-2	TGTGCCAGCAGCTTAGCGGGGACAGCCAACACGAACTATGGCTACACCTTC	CASSLAGTANTNYGYTF
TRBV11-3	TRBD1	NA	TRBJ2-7	TGTGCCAGCAGCCCGATCCTCGGACAGGCTCTCGAGCAGTACTTC	CASSPILGQALEQYF
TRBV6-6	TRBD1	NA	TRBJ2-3	TGTGCCAGCAGTCGAAGAACAGGGGGAGGAAGCACAGATACGCAGTATTTT	CASSRRTGGGSTDTQYF
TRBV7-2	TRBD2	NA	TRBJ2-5	TGTGCCAGCAGCGCCAGGGGCGGGAGGAGGCAAGAGACCCAGTACTTC	CASSARGGRRQETQYF
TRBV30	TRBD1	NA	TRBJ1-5	TGTGCCTGGAGTCATGGGGGACAGGGGTTGGGAATTCAGCCCCAGCATTTT	CAWSHGGQGLGIQPQHF
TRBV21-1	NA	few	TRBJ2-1	TGTGCCAGCAGCAAAGGGGGCGGCGATGAGCAGTTCTTC	CASSKGGGDEQFF
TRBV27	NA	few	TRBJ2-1	TGTGCCAGCAGTTTGAATTACGCGGCGGTAGAGATTGAGCAGTTCTTC	CASSLNYAAVEIEQFF
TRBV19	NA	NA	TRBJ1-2	TGTGCCAGTAGTATTTATTCAATAGGAACGGGGGATGGCTACACCTTC	CASSIYSIGTGDGYTF
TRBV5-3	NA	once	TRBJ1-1	TGTGCCAGAAGCTGGGGGACACCGAACACTGAAGCTTTCTTT	CARSWGTPNTEAFF
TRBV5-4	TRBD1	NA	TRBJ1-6	TGTGCCAGCAGCTTGGGTGACAGGGGGCAATCACCCCTCCACTTT	CASSLGDRGQSPLHF
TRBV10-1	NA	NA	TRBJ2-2	TGCGCCAGCAGTGACGGCGGCCCTAACACCGGGGAGCTGTTTTTT	CASSDGGPNTGELFF
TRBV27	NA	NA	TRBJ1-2	TGTGCCAGCAGTGCACGGGGGGGGGCGCTTAATGGCTACACCTTC	CASSARGGALNGYTF
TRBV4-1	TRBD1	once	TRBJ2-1	TGCGCCAGCAGCCAACGGGACAGGAGCTCCTACAATGAGCAGTTCTTC	CASSQRDRSSYNEQFF
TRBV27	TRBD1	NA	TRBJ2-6	TGTGCCAGCAGTTTGGGCCTCCAACAGGGGGCGACAGGGAGGTCTGGGGCCAACGTCCTGACTTTC	CASSLGLQQGATGRSGANVLTF
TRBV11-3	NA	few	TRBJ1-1	TGTGCCAGCAGCTTAGATTTCGACACTGAAGCTTTCTTT	CASSLDFDTEAFF
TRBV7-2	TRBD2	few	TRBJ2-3	TGTGCCAGCAGCTTAGTTAGCGGGAGGGTCCCCCCCGATACGCAGTATTTT	CASSLVSGRVPPDTQYF
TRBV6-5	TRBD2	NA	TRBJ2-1	TGTGCCTTCCGGGAGGGCCTCCACAATGAGCAGTTCTTC	CAFREGLHNEQFF
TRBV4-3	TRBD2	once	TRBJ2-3	TGCGCCAGCAGCCGGGGACTAGCGGGCCAGACTAGCACAGATACGCAGTATTTT	CASSRGLAGQTSTDTQYF
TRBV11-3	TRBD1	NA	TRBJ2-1	TGTGCCAGCAGCTTAGAAGCGGGGACAGGGGGCAATGAGCAGTTCTTC	CASSLEAGTGGNEQFF
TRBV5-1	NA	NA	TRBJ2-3	TGCGCCAGCAGAGTCGGAGGGTCCCTTTTCACAGATACGCAGTATTTT	CASRVGGSLFTDTQYF
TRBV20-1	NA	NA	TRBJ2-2	TGCAGTGCTAGTAAAGAGACTAACACCGGGGAGCTGTTTTTT	CSASKETNTGELFF
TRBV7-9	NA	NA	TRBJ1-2	TGTGCCAGCAGCTTAATGGCCACGGGTGGTTATGGCTACACCTTC	CASSLMATGGYGYTF
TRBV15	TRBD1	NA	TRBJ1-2	TGTGCCACCAGCTTGGACAGGGATGACTATGGCTACACCTTC	CATSLDRDDYGYTF
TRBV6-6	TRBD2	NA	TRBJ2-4	TGTGCCAGCAGCACCCTTAGCGGGAAGGGCATTCAGTACTTC	CASSTLSGKGIQYF
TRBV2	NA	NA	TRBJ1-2	TGTGCCAGCAGTGAGCGTGGTGCCACCACTCATGGCTACACCTTC	CASSERGATTHGYTF
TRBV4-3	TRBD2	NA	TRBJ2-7	TGCGCCAGCAGCCAAGGGACTAGCCAAGGGTACGAGCAGTACTTC	CASSQGTSQGYEQYF
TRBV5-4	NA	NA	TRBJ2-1	TGTGCCAGCAGCGCAGGGGAGTTCCCATTGCGGAATGAGCAGTTCTTC	CASSAGEFPLRNEQFF
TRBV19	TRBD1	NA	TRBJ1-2	TGTGCCAGTAGTAAGGGACAGTTTGGCTACACCTTC	CASSKGQFGYTF
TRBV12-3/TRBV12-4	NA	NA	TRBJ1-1	TGTGCCAGCAGTCCAGACATTGAAGCTTTCTTT	CASSPDIEAFF
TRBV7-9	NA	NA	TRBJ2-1	TGTGCCAGCAGCTTAGTTTTAGCTGGTGGTGAGCAGTTCTTC	CASSLVLAGGEQFF
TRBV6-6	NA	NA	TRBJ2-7	TGTGCCAGCAGTTACCCCGCGTTTGGCGAGCAGTACTTC	CASSYPAFGEQYF
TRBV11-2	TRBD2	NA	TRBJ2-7	TGTGCCAGCAGCTTAACGGTCGCCAGTTCAGCGGGACTCGGCGAGCAGTACTTC	CASSLTVASSAGLGEQYF
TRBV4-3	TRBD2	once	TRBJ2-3	TGCGCCAGCAGCCAAGATAGGCTAGCGGGAGGAACAGATACGCAGTATTTT	CASSQDRLAGGTDTQYF
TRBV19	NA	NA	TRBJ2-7	TGTGCCAGTACTAAGACAGGAAAGACCTACGAGCAGTACTTC	CASTKTGKTYEQYF
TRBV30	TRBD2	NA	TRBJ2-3	TGTGCCTGGAGGCTAGCGGGAGGATCGGGCGATACGCAGTATTTT	CAWRLAGGSGDTQYF
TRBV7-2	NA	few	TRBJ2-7	TGTGCCAGCAGCTTTTGGGGGGGGCTAGCGATCGAGCAGTACTTC	CASSFWGGLAIEQYF